This is a list of T cell receptor beta chains from one sample in a study of immune evolution from preneoplasia to lung adenocarcinoma. The method was immunoSEQ multiplex PCR; TCRdb's version includes in-frame clones alone and lacks a portion of them. Altogether around 41,000 clones are present, 70% to 85% being singletons, with the ten largest covering around 4.7%. The sequencing input was FFPE invasive lung adenocarcinoma tissue. The receptors here all came from a person aged 55 to 75 with lung adenocarcinoma. Each CDR3 is given without its conserved first and last residue.

v_gene	j_gene	CDR3aa
TRBV11-2	TRBJ2-5	ASSQDRWQETQY
TRBV5-1	TRBJ1-1	ASSMRLGQKAF
TRBV10-2	TRBJ2-1	AIRAGQSSYNEQF
TRBV5-1	TRBJ2-1	ASSVGTSGTNNEQF
TRBV6-1	TRBJ2-1	ASGDLRDEQF
TRBV6-6	TRBJ2-3	ASSYSGAADTQY
TRBV2	TRBJ1-1	TSSENMDVKAF
TRBV28	TRBJ1-1	ASSQPWVSEAF
TRBV28	TRBJ2-7	ASSFVGAQDEQY
TRBV30	TRBJ2-1	AWSVVDAGTRSNEQF
TRBV10-3	TRBJ2-5	AISGQGPETQY
TRBV28	TRBJ1-2	ASSRDSYGYT
TRBV6-5	TRBJ1-1	ASSYKGRTEAF
TRBV7-2	TRBJ2-1	ASSSRQGISDEQF
TRBV19	TRBJ2-5	ASSIRTSGRAGKTQY
TRBV15	TRBJ2-1	ATSRGLAGGPNNEQF
TRBV7-2	TRBJ2-1	ASSLLRRGLF
TRBV6-1	TRBJ2-1	ASSEWWVGDNEQF
TRBV7-9	TRBJ1-4	ASRSGTGGEKLF
TRBV28	TRBJ1-5	ASSLPGTESNQPQH
TRBV27	TRBJ1-1	ASSDWTGKLPF
TRBV11-2	TRBJ2-4	ASSTQGVAKNIQY
TRBV6-5	TRBJ1-2	ASTPSVRYGYT
TRBV5-1	TRBJ2-1	ASSPRLAGSSRGNEQF
TRBV25-1	TRBJ2-3	ASRRGSTDTQY
TRBV28	TRBJ2-1	ASSHLAGGSYNEQF
TRBV4-2	TRBJ1-2	ASSQTGQANYGYT
TRBV9	TRBJ2-7	ASLNYEQY
TRBV27	TRBJ2-3	ASREGPSGNTDTQY
TRBV10-1	TRBJ1-5	ARDQPQH
TRBV15	TRBJ2-5	ATSPRAAQETQY
TRBV18	TRBJ1-5	ASSPLGGPLSQPQH
TRBV18	TRBJ1-1	ASSPRQGGIGTEAF
TRBV25-1	TRBJ2-5	ASSGAQETQY
TRBV7-8	TRBJ1-4	ASSSYPGHTTNEKLF
TRBV18	TRBJ2-7	ASSLSQTSYEQY
TRBV6-1	TRBJ2-5	ASMTGATQETQY
TRBV9	TRBJ1-3	ASSVAGTGASGNTIY
TRBV27	TRBJ1-2	ASSLSRQAGGYT
TRBV6-6	TRBJ2-7	ASLSGTGSYEQY
TRBV6-6	TRBJ2-3	ASSYSPRVGDTQY